The present T cell receptor (beta chain) was sequenced within a study of blood T cell repertoires in COVID-19. Overall study: Nucleic acid was either cDNA or gDNA, and it came from T cells, B-cell-depleted T cells, or PBMCs.

In the source study's methods: It was from reference gene primer amplification that nucleated cell counts were estimated. Assay: immunoSEQ multiplex PCR; the TCRdb copy retains only in-frame clones and omits some. The V and J calls and clone size are taken from that table; D and trimming were inferred from the DNA. The table has under 300,000 clones, 80% to 90% seen once. Study members were between roughly 18 and 100 years old and lived in 20 to 30 US regions. Participant-reported clinical history was the basis for cohort assignment. Germline assignment: CDR1 LNHDA and CDR2 SQIVND (reference sequence). V was trimmed by 0 bases and J by 4 bases, leaving 9 bases between them. This CDR3 has 14 amino acids.

Sequenced material: PBMCs or T cells enriched from blood (not recorded which). The source is a woman aged 18-35 years who had recovered from COVID-19. This rearrangement joins TRBV19 to TRBJ2-5; a possible D gene is TRBD2 (5 bases). The CDR3 sequence is CASSIDTRAETQYF. The CDR3 nucleotides read TGTGCCAGTAGTATAGATACTAGAGCAGAGACCCAGTACTTC. The full variable domain, in which reference TRBV19 and TRBJ2-5 provide the parts outside the CDR3, is DGGITQSPKYLFRKEGQNVTLSCEQNLNHDAMYWYRQDPGQGLRLIYYSQIVNDFQKGDIAEGYSVSREKKESFPLTVTSAQKNPTAFYLCASSIDTRAETQYFGPGTRLLVL.